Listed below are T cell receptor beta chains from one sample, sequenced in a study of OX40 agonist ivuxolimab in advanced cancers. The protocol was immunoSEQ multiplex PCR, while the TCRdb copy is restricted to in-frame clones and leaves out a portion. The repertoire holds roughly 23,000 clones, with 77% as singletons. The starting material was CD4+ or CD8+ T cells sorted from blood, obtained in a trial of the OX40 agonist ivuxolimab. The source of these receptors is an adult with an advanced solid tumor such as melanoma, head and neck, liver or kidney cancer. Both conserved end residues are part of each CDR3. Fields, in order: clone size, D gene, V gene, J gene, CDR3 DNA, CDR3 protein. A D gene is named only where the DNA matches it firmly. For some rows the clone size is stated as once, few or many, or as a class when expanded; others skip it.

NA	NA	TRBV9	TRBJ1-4	TGTGCCAGCAGCAGGTGGGATAATGAAAAACTGTTTTTT	CASSRWDNEKLFF
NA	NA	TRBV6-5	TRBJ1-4	TGTGCCAGCAGTACAAACCGATGGAACGAAAAACTGTTTTTT	CASSTNRWNEKLFF
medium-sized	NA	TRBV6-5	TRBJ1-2	TGTGCCAGCAGTTACCAGGGTAGGGGAGGCTACACCTTC	CASSYQGRGGYTF
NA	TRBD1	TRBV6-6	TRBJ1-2	TGTGCCAGCAGTCGTCTCACAGGGGGAGATCCCTATGGCTACACCTTC	CASSRLTGGDPYGYTF
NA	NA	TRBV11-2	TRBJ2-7	TGTGCCAGCAGCTTAGGGGCAGGGAAATACCACGAGCAGTACTTC	CASSLGAGKYHEQYF
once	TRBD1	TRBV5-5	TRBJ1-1	TGTGCCAGCAGCTGGACAGACAGGGGCACTGAAGCTTTCTTT	CASSWTDRGTEAFF
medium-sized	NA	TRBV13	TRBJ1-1	TGTGCCAGCAGGAACTGGGGCAGCGGTGAAGCTTTCTTT	CASRNWGSGEAFF
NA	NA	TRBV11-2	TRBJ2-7	TGTGCCAGCAGCCCATCAGGCGGTTACGAGCAGTACTTC	CASSPSGGYEQYF
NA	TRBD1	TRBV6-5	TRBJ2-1	TGTGCCAGCAGTTACGACAGGGGGAATGAGCAGTTCTTC	CASSYDRGNEQFF
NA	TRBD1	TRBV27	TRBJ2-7	TGTGCCAGCAGTCCGCAGGTACCGGGACAGGGGGCGGGAGAGCAGTACTTC	CASSPQVPGQGAGEQYF
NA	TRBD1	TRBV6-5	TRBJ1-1	TGTGCCAGCAGTATTGGGACAGCGATGAACACTGAAGCTTTCTTT	CASSIGTAMNTEAFF
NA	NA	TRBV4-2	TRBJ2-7	TGTGCCAGCAGCCAAGATCACAGTTCCTACGAGCAGTACTTC	CASSQDHSSYEQYF
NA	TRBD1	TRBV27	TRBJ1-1	TGTGCCAGCAGCACACCGGGACAGGGTGATACTGAAGCTTTCTTT	CASSTPGQGDTEAFF
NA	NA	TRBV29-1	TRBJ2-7	TGCAGCGTTGAAGATGAGTCAGGGCTCGTGAACGAGCAGTACTTC	CSVEDESGLVNEQYF
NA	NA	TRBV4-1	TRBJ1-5	TGCGCCAGCAGCCAAACGGGACATAGCAATCAGCCCCAGCATTTT	CASSQTGHSNQPQHF
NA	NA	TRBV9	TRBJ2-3	TGTGCCAGCAGTGTCGGGGGAGGAGATACGCAGTATTTT	CASSVGGGDTQYF
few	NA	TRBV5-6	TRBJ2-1	TGTGCCAGCAGCCGTTGGGAGGCAGAGATTAATGAGCAGTTCTTC	CASSRWEAEINEQFF
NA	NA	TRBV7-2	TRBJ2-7	TGTGCCAGCAGCTTAGGGGGGGCGGGGGCGCTGGAGCAGTACTTC	CASSLGGAGALEQYF
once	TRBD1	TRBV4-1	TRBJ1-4	TGCGCCAGCAGCCAAGAACGGGGGACAGGGAACGAAAAACTGTTTTTT	CASSQERGTGNEKLFF
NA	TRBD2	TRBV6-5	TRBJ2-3	TGTGCCAGCTCTCCCCTAGCGGGGGGGCCGGATACGCAGTATTTT	CASSPLAGGPDTQYF
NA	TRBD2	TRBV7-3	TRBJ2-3	TGTGCCAGCAGCAGCCTGACTAGCCCCGCAGATACGCAGTATTTT	CASSSLTSPADTQYF
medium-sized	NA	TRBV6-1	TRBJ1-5	TGTGCCAGCACTAAAGTTAGGGGCTATCAGCCCCAGCATTTT	CASTKVRGYQPQHF
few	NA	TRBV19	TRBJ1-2	TGTGCCAGTAGTTGGCCGCACTATGGCTACACCTTC	CASSWPHYGYTF
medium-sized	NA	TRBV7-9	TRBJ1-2	TGTGCCAGCAGCTTATCCTTTCACTATGGCTACACCTTC	CASSLSFHYGYTF